Below, one TCR beta chain is given with its context. The data originate from a study of blood T cells in healthy people across ages. It was with a sample-barcoded 5' primer and a J-beta primer mix that a second PCR of roughly 7 to 12 cycles was run. TCRdb analysed the 5' RACE reads with MiXCR anew, one entry per CDR3 protein. The data show fewer than 2,000,000 distinct CDR3 sequences, more than 35% seen once. The V and J ends lost 4 bases and 2 bases respectively, with 14 bases between them. CDR3 length equals 14 residues. Germline V gene lookup returns CDR1 SQVTM and CDR2 ANQGSEA. Donors ranged from roughly 6 to 90 years old and were healthy Caucasians in Russia.

The chain uses TRBV29-1 and TRBJ1-1, with D tentatively TRBD1 (6 bases). The clonotype comes from a human donor in good health. The sequencing sample was made of blood. The CDR3 spells CSVVVTGANTEAFF. The CDR3 nucleotides read TGCAGCGTTGTGGTGACAGGAGCAAACACTGAAGCTTTCTTT. The whole variable domain, filled in from reference TRBV29-1 and TRBJ1-1, reads SAVISQKPSRDICQRGTSLTIQCQVDSQVTMMFWYRQQPGQSLTLIATANQGSEATYESGFVIDKFPISRPNLTFSTLTVSNMSPEDSSIYLCSVVVTGANTEAFFGQGTRLTVV.